A single sample is the source of the 18 T cell receptor beta chains below, sequenced in a study of molecular identifiers for immune sequencing clone quantification. MiXCR was run by TCRdb on the PCR reads, yielding one entry per CDR3 protein. This sample has some 70,000 distinct CDR3 sequences, with about a sixth found just once. Material: naive CD8+ T cells from blood, with Jurkat cell RNA spiked in. Described subset: FACS-sorted CD8+CD4-CCR7+CD45RA+ naive T cells. All receptors come from a human donor in good health. Some libraries in this study had Jurkat cell RNA spiked in.

This clonotype is labeled as medium-sized. The chain links TRBV10-3 to TRBJ2-4; TRBD2 might be the D (6 bases). The CDR3 totals 15 residues. CDR1 ENHRY and CDR2 SYGVKD come from the germline V gene. The V end lost 2 bases, the J end lost 1 base, and 9 bases lay between the germline ends. CDR3: CAISEAGTAKNIQYF. As DNA, the CDR3 is TGTGCCATCAGTGAGGCGGGAACGGCCAAAAACATTCAGTACTTC.

V usage is TRBV20-1 and J usage is TRBJ1-4; D not resolved. The CDR3 runs to 17 residues. V lost 0 bases and J 8 bases, leaving 22 bases between the germline ends. CDR1 DFQATT and CDR2 SNEGSKA come from the germline V gene (reference sequence). The CDR3 nucleotides read TGCAGTGCTAGAGATTGGAGCAGTCCGGGTGGAGGGGAAAAACTGTTTTTT. This sequence encodes CSARDWSSPGGGEKLFF.

This clonotype was recorded only once. A much larger clone differs by one base, so this may be a read error. The rearrangement joins TRBV29-1 to TRBJ2-1; TRBD2 agrees at 8 bases. The CDR3 sequence is 13 residues long. CDR1 and CDR2 (germline): SQVTM, ANQGSEA. CDR3 DNA: TGCGGCGTTGACCAACTAGCGGCCAATGAGCAGTTCTTC. This translates into CGVDQLAANEQFF.

This clonotype was recorded once. One base away lies a much larger clone, so this may be a sequencing read error. The rearrangement links TRBV7-9 to TRBJ2-6, with D possibly TRBD1 on 5 matching bases. The CDR3 covers 15 residues. Germline lookup yields CDR1 SEHNR and CDR2 FQNEAQ (reference sequence). The CDR3: CASIKGVYGVNVLTF. CDR3 in DNA: TGTGCCAGCATCAAAGGGGTCTATGGGGTCAACGTCCTGACTTTC. The full variable domain, in which reference TRBV7-9 and TRBJ2-6 provide the parts outside the CDR3, is DTGVSQNPRHKITKRGQNVTFRCDPISEHNRLYWYRQTLGQGPEFLTYFQNEAQLEKSRLLSDRFSAERPKGSFSTLEIQRTEQGDSAMYLCASIKGVYGVNVLTFGAGSRLTVL.

Turning to this clonotype: It is likely a read error, because the conserved phenylalanine at the end of the CDR3 is missing. The rearrangement uses TRBV19 and TRBJ2-7; TRBD1 agrees at 7 bases. The CDR3 totals 13 residues. Per the germline V gene, CDR1 is LNHDA and CDR2 is SQIVND (reference sequence). The CDR3 sequence is CASSWTGDYGQYL. The CDR3, as DNA: TGTGCCAGTAGTTGGACAGGAGACTACGGGCAGTACCTC.

This clonotype was detected a few times. This clone may be a read error of a much larger clone one base away. The chain employs TRBV30 and TRBJ2-7; 8 bases line up with TRBD1. The V and J ends lost 6 bases and 2 bases, in that order; junction bases with no gene match: 6. CDR3 size: 13 residues. CDR1 is GTSNPN and CDR2 is SVGIG in the germline V gene (reference sequence). CDR3 coding DNA: TGTGCCTGCCGCCAGGACAGGGCCTACGAGCAGTACTTC. This translates into CACRQDRAYEQYF.

The table lists this clonotype with many counts. The chain uses TRBV4-1 and TRBJ1-1; D unclear. This CDR3 is 11 amino acids long. Germline CDR1 MGHRA, CDR2 YSYEKL. With 7 bases removed from V and 2 bases from J, the gap between germline ends came to 5 bases. CDR3 sequence: CASTDNTEAFF. CDR3 coding DNA: TGCGCCAGCACGGACAACACTGAAGCTTTCTTT.

The V and J genes are TRBV28 and TRBJ1-4, with D unresolved. The germline V gene has CDR1 MDHEN and CDR2 SYDVKM. The CDR3 is made up of 13 amino acids. Trimming took 8 bases from V and 6 from J, leaving 13 bases between them. This CDR3 reads CASCWDGDEKLFF. The CDR3, as DNA: TGTGCCAGCTGTTGGGATGGGGATGAAAAACTGTTTTTT.

This clonotype occurred many times. The V call is TRBV20-1, the J call TRBJ1-1, with a possible D match to TRBD1 (5 bases). The CDR3 is 15 amino acids. The germline gives CDR1 DFQATT, CDR2 SNEGSKA (reference sequence). Between the trimmed V and J ends, which lost 5 bases and 2 bases, there was a span of 18 bases. The CDR3 DNA reads TGCAGTGCTTGGGATCCTGGAGGGGCAAACACTGAAGCTTTCTTT. It codes for CSAWDPGGANTEAFF.

A note on this clonotype: A much larger clone differs from this one at a single base, so this may be a read error. This sequence joins TRBV24-1 and TRBJ2-3; D is perhaps TRBD2 (6 bases). Germline CDR1 reads KGHDR; CDR2 reads SFDVKD. The CDR3 loop spans 13 amino acids. V was pared by 10 bases and J by 0 bases, with 10 bases between. CDR3 DNA: TGTGCCACTTGGGACTGTAGCACAGATACGCAGTATTTT. This sequence encodes CATWDCSTDTQYF.

The DNA for the CDR3 is TGTGCCACCAGCAGAGAGACGGGGAGCTCCTACGAGCAGTACTTC. Translating it yields CATSRETGSSYEQYF. The chain couples TRBV15 to TRBJ2-7, with D possibly being TRBD2 (5 bases). Germline V gene sequence: CDR1 LNHNV, CDR2 YYDKDF (reference sequence). The V and J ends lost 0 bases and 0 bases respectively, with 9 bases between them. The CDR3 runs to 15 residues.

This chain links TRBV20-1 with TRBJ2-1; 7 nucleotides line up with TRBD2. Germline V gene sequence: CDR1 DFQATT, CDR2 SNEGSKA (reference sequence). With 1 base clipped from V and 0 bases from J, the junction kept 3 bases outside the gene matches. The CDR3 is made up of 15 amino acids. The CDR3 nucleotides are TGCAGTGCTAGAGTCCTAGCGGACTCCTACAATGAGCAGTTCTTC. This codes for CSARVLADSYNEQFF.

This clonotype showed up many times. V usage is TRBV20-1 and J usage is TRBJ2-5; 9 bases are a match to TRBD2. The CDR3 sequence is 15 residues long. The V gene end was trimmed by 3 bases and the J gene end by 3 bases; junction bases not matched to a gene: 8. CDR1 is DFQATT and CDR2 is SNEGSKA in the germline V gene (reference sequence). The DNA for the CDR3 is TGCAGTGCTAGGCGACTAGCGGCCTCTAAAGAGACCCAGTACTTC. Protein sequence: CSARRLAASKETQYF.

The table lists this clonotype with many counts. The V and J genes are TRBV29-1 and TRBJ2-1; 9 bases are a match to TRBD2. The germline V gene encodes CDR1 SQVTM and CDR2 ANQGSEA. This CDR3 has 17 residues. Trimming at V came to 0 bases and at J to 0 bases, leaving 6 bases not matched to a gene. This CDR3 is CSVEDRGSGSSYNEQFF. DNA of the CDR3: TGCAGCGTTGAAGATCGGGGTAGCGGGAGCTCCTACAATGAGCAGTTCTTC.

For this clonotype: Germline and junction disagree at one end, which may indicate a read error. The chain employs TRBV15 and TRBJ2-1; D gene uncertain. Germline V lookup: CDR1 LNHNV, CDR2 YYDKDF (reference sequence). The CDR3 totals 13 residues. DNA for the CDR3: TGTGCCGCCAGCAGAGATATGGGTAATGAGCAGTTCTTC. It encodes CAASRDMGNEQFF.

This clonotype was observed a few times. This rearrangement joins TRBV11-3 to TRBJ2-6; no clear D. Per germline, CDR1 SGHNT and CDR2 YENEEA. This CDR3 contains 15 residues. With 5 bases removed from V and 1 base from J, the gap between germline ends came to 9 bases. CDR3 DNA: TGTGCCAGCAGCCCCTTCCTATCTGGGGCCAACGTCCTGACTTTC. It is translated as CASSPFLSGANVLTF. Full variable domain (outside the CDR3, taken from reference TRBV11-3 and TRBJ2-6): EAGVVQSPRYKIIEKKQPVAFWCNPISGHNTLYWYLQNLGQGPELLIRYENEEAVDDSQLPKDRFSAERLKGVDSTLKIQPAELGDSAVYLCASSPFLSGANVLTFGAGSRLTVL.

This clonotype was seen repeatedly, ten times or more. V is TRBV29-1 and J is TRBJ1-2, with TRBD1 matching 7 bases. This CDR3 spans 15 amino acids. After removal of 4 bases from V and 4 bases from J, the junction contained 12 bases not matched to a gene. Germline CDR1 and CDR2: SQVTM and ANQGSEA. The CDR3 sequence is CSVVPLSSGGYGYTF. The CDR3 nucleotides read TGCAGCGTTGTCCCCCTCTCATCAGGGGGCTATGGCTACACCTTC.

The J gene is TRBJ1-1, the V gene TRBV28, with D tentatively TRBD1 (6 bases). In germline, CDR1 is MDHEN, CDR2 SYDVKM. The length of the CDR3 is 14 residues. V shed 6 bases and J shed 3 bases, with 14 bases lying between them. CDR3 sequence reads: CASSPGRGYTEAFF. The CDR3 DNA follows: TGTGCCAGCAGCCCCGGGAGGGGGTACACTGAAGCTTTCTTT.